These 18 T cell receptor beta chains share one sample of origin, sequenced in a study of CD8 T cells in ankylosing spondylitis. TCRdb independently ran MiXCR on the 5' RACE reads; one entry per CDR3 protein. The sample holds some 37,000 distinct CDR3 sequences, about an eighth seen once. Sample: synovial fluid, either unsorted or a sorted T cell fraction (not recorded which). These receptors were obtained from a male donor with ankylosing spondylitis.

This clonotype came up a few times. This chain connects TRBV25-1 to TRBJ1-1; D may be TRBD1 (5 bases). CDR3 length: 16 residues. Deletions cut 3 bases from V and 5 bases from J, with 19 bases between. Per germline, CDR1 MGHDK and CDR2 SYGVNS. CDR3 nucleotide sequence: TGTGCCAGCAGTGATAGGGAAAGGGGAGCAACGACTGAAGCTTTCTTT. It translates to CASSDRERGATTEAFF.

This clonotype was detected only a few times. This rearrangement joins TRBV27 to TRBJ1-2; D is possibly TRBD1 (5 bases). V lost 5 bases, J lost 4 bases, and 14 bases lay in between. The CDR3 is made up of 14 amino acids. Germline CDR1 and CDR2: MNHEY and SMNVEV (reference sequence). The CDR3 DNA sequence: TGTGCCAGCAGTCCGCCCACGGGGGTCTATGGCTACACCTTC. Translated, it gives CASSPPTGVYGYTF.

The chain uses TRBV6-2 or TRBV6-3 and TRBJ2-7; TRBD2 is a possible D gene (5 bases). Germline V lookup: CDR1 MNHEY, CDR2 SVGEGT. This CDR3 is built from 15 residues. V was cut by 1 base and J by 2 bases, with 12 bases left in between. Here the CDR3 DNA reads TGTGCCAGCAGTTACTATACTGAGGGTCCCTACGAGCAGTACTTC. Translation: CASSYYTEGPYEQYF.

In this sample, this clonotype turned up a few times. The rearrangement joins TRBV7-6 to TRBJ2-7; possibly TRBD1 for D (7 bases). The CDR3 is 14 amino acids. V gave up 4 bases and J gave up 2 bases, with 12 bases separating them. Germline CDR1 SGHVS, CDR2 FNYEAQ. This CDR3 is CASSWRDRAYEQYF. The CDR3 coding sequence is TGTGCCAGCAGCTGGCGGGACAGAGCCTACGAGCAGTACTTC.

The table lists this clonotype with a few counts. The chain is built from TRBV11-2 and TRBJ1-1, with 9 positions matching TRBD1. Germline CDR1 is SGHAT and CDR2 is FQNNGV. V was pared by 4 bases and J by 8 bases, with 8 bases of the junction left unmatched. The CDR3 is made up of 14 amino acids. The CDR3 DNA reads TGTGCCAGCAGCTGGTCCGGGACAGGGTCAGAAGCTTTCTTT. This sequence encodes CASSWSGTGSEAFF.

The CDR3 protein is CASSETVLGNQPQHF. In DNA, the CDR3 is TGTGCCAGCAGTGAGACAGTACTAGGCAATCAGCCCCAGCATTTT. V gene TRBV2 combines with J gene TRBJ1-5; D possibly corresponds to TRBD1 (5 bases). The V gene lost 3 bases and the J gene lost 2 bases, with 11 bases spanning the gap. Germline V gives CDR1 SNHLY, CDR2 FYNNEI. This CDR3 has 15 amino acids.

The chain joins TRBV27 to TRBJ1-1, with D possibly matching TRBD1 (5 bases). V dropped 5 bases and J dropped 4 bases, with 11 bases sitting between them. The CDR3 consists of 13 residues. The germline CDR1 and CDR2 sequences are MNHEY and SMNVEV (reference sequence). The CDR3 coding sequence is TGTGCCAGCAGTCTCGACAGAGGCACTGAAGCTTTCTTT. Translation gives CASSLDRGTEAFF.

This clonotype was counted once. The chain uses TRBV13 and TRBJ2-3; TRBD2 aligns across 8 bases. After removal of 5 bases from V and 7 bases from J, the junction contained 8 bases not matched to a gene. Germline-derived CDR1 and CDR2 are PRHDT and FYEKMQ (reference sequence). The CDR3 runs 14 residues. CDR3 amino acids: CASSARGALYTQYF. As DNA, the CDR3 is TGTGCCAGCAGCGCGCGGGGGGCGCTTTATACGCAGTATTTT.

This clonotype came up a few times. CDR3 region: CASSQGRGSVTGELFF. In DNA form, the CDR3 reads TGCGCCAGCAGCCAAGGGAGGGGGAGCGTGACCGGGGAGCTGTTTTTT. The V call is TRBV4-3, the J call TRBJ2-2, with D perhaps given as TRBD1 or TRBD2 (6 bases each). The CDR3 spans 16 residues. Germline CDR1 LGHNA, CDR2 YSLEER. The V and J ends lost 1 base and 5 bases respectively, with 14 bases between them.

This clonotype occurred many times. This sequence joins TRBV6-2 or TRBV6-3 and TRBJ2-3; D remains ambiguous. Germline CDR1 MNHEY, CDR2 SVGEGT. This CDR3 region has 14 residues. The V and J ends lost 2 bases and 2 bases respectively, with 8 bases between them. CDR3 residues: CASSYGESTDTQYF. CDR3 DNA sequence: TGTGCCAGCAGTTACGGGGAATCCACAGATACGCAGTATTTT.

This clonotype was observed a handful of times. The chain combines TRBV25-1 with TRBJ2-5, with 10 bases matching TRBD1. This CDR3 region has 14 residues. The junction had 1 base not matched to a gene; V was cut back by 1 base and J by 5 bases. The germline gives CDR1 MGHDK, CDR2 SYGVNS. In DNA, the CDR3 is TGTGCCAGCAGTGAATGGGACAGGGGTGAGACCCAGTACTTC. Translated, it gives CASSEWDRGETQYF.

This clonotype has more than one count but fewer than ten. The chain carries TRBV4-3 and TRBJ2-7, with D perhaps matching TRBD2 (5 bases). Germline V gene data show CDR1 as LGHNA and CDR2 as YSLEER. Trimming took 0 bases from V and 4 from J, leaving 19 bases between them. The CDR3 length is 17 residues. CDR3 DNA sequence: TGCGCCAGCAGCCAAGAGATATTGGGGAGCGGTATATACGAGCAGTACTTC. This codes for CASSQEILGSGIYEQYF.

This clonotype was observed a handful of times. The J gene is TRBJ2-2, the V gene TRBV28; no reliable D call. This CDR3 spans 14 amino acids. Germline CDR1 reads MDHEN; CDR2 reads SYDVKM. V was cut by 2 bases and J by 1 base, with 5 bases left in between. In DNA form, the CDR3 reads TGTGCCAGCAGTTTAACGCGGAACACCGGGGAGCTGTTTTTT. Amino acids: CASSLTRNTGELFF.

This clonotype was detected only a few times. This chain uses TRBV9 with TRBJ2-1, with D tentatively TRBD2 (5 bases). V dropped 0 bases and J dropped 0 bases, with 7 bases sitting between them. Per germline, CDR1 SGDLS and CDR2 YYNGEE. The CDR3 is 15 residues long. The CDR3 DNA reads as TGTGCCAGCAGCGTAGGAGGGTTCTCCTACAATGAGCAGTTCTTC. Protein: CASSVGGFSYNEQFF.

This clonotype was seen ten or more times. This chain connects TRBV11-2 to TRBJ2-3, with D possibly TRBD2 on 6 matching bases. Germline CDR1 reads SGHAT; CDR2 reads FQNNGV. The CDR3 runs to 15 residues. V was shortened by 3 bases and J by 6 bases, with 16 bases between the two germline ends. CDR3 residues: CASSFWSGGTDTQYF. DNA of the CDR3: TGTGCCAGCAGCTTTTGGAGTGGGGGGACCGATACGCAGTATTTT.

The chain carries TRBV7-8 and TRBJ1-6; D is possibly TRBD1 (5 bases). Per the germline V gene, CDR1 is SGHVS and CDR2 is FQNEAQ. Trimming removed 6 bases at V and 10 bases at J, with 16 bases between. The length of the CDR3 is 14 residues. For the CDR3, the DNA is TGTGCCAGCAGACCGATGGGGGGGAAGTCACCCCTCCACTTT. Its translation: CASRPMGGKSPLHF.

This clonotype was seen more than once but under ten times. The chain joins TRBV3-1 to TRBJ2-1, with 7 bases matching TRBD2. Germline V gene data show CDR1 as LGHDT and CDR2 as YNNKEL (reference sequence). Trimming cost V 4 bases and J 1 base; bases outside gene matches: 7. This CDR3 is built from 16 residues. CDR3 sequence: CASSPTSGDSYNEQFF. CDR3 nucleotide sequence: TGTGCCAGCAGCCCGACCAGCGGGGATTCCTACAATGAGCAGTTCTTC.

The rearrangement joins TRBV7-9 to TRBJ2-5, with D perhaps matching TRBD1 (5 bases). V lost 6 bases to trimming and J lost 0 bases, with 11 bases between them. CDR3 length: 14 residues. The germline V gene encodes CDR1 SEHNR and CDR2 FQNEAQ (reference sequence). For the CDR3, the DNA is TGTGCCAGCAGGCTTCAGGGTTACCAAGAGACCCAGTACTTC. It codes for CASRLQGYQETQYF.